This section outlines one T cell receptor beta chain sequence together with its context. Its specificity is unknown. cDNA libraries of TCR beta carried unique molecular identifiers. Between about 1 and 11 million T cells gave rise to hundreds of thousands of cDNA molecules. From the PCR reads, TCRdb called clonotypes with MiXCR, one entry per CDR3 protein. This sample has hundreds of thousands of distinct CDR3 sequences; roughly 45% occur once, and the top ten carry around 10%. The data derive from a study of post-analysis software for immune sequencing data. Study-wide context: Secondary progressive, relapsing-remitting and progressive-relapsing multiple sclerosis were among the included disease courses.

General study results and limits: Compared against controls, patients with multiple sclerosis displayed significantly lower normalized Chao1 diversity. The study found TRBV5-6, TRBV5-1 and TRBV20-1 among a handful of TRBV segments more frequent in patients than controls. Batch-matched samples strongly co-clustered by F measure.

The CDR3 is made up of 14 amino acids. With V trimmed by 7 bases and J by 6 bases, 7 bases remained unmatched. Germline V gene data show CDR1 as MNHNY and CDR2 as SVGAGI (reference sequence). Input material: blood. The rearrangement links TRBV6-6 to TRBJ1-2; 11 positions agree with TRBD1. This receptor was obtained from a girl aged 5-17 years with multiple sclerosis. For the CDR3, the DNA is TGTGCCAGCAACGGACAGGGGGCGAAGGATGGCTACACCTTC. Its translation is CASNGQGAKDGYTF.